Given below is one TCR beta chain in context. Its specificity is unknown. The V end lost 4 bases, the J end lost 3 bases, and 15 bases lay between the germline ends. CDR1 and CDR2 (germline): SQVTM, ANQGSEA. The CDR3 covers 14 residues. The study left out patients who had uncontrolled infection, other autoimmune disease, pregnancy or lactation. Diagnoses rested on clinical symptoms, serum thyroxine and TRAb, thyroid ultrasound and orbital computed tomography. The source material, RNA transcripts, was used to amplify TCR beta CDR3 regions. First-round RT-PCR targeting the TCR CDR3 was performed with the HTBI primer set. TCRdb itself ran the multiplex PCR reads through MiXCR, one entry per CDR3 protein. Seen here are 600,000 to 700,000 distinct CDR3 sequences, roughly 45% observed once, and the top ten hold less than 9%. This record comes from a study of T cells in Graves' hyperthyroidism and ophthalmopathy.

Study-level results: Most clonotypes that expanded in the thyroid above 0.001 also showed up in blood. Model output signaled ophthalmopathy a median roughly six months ahead of onset.

The specimen sequenced was peripheral blood or thyroid tissue (not recorded which). This clonotype was sampled from an adult man with Graves' disease, either hyperthyroidism or ophthalmopathy (not recorded which). This chain links TRBV29-1 with TRBJ1-1; possible D gene TRBD1, 6 bases. The CDR3: CSVAAGVRYTEAFF. The DNA of the CDR3 is TGCAGCGTTGCGGCAGGGGTGAGGTACACTGAAGCTTTCTTT.